This T cell receptor (beta chain) was profiled in a study of identical twins (TCRdb year 2016). Broadly, across the study: TCR alpha and beta repertoires from monozygotic twins, unrelated adults of various ages and cord blood were deep-sequenced to test whether fetal clonotypes persist. Replicate twin experiments were performed at different times using different library preparation protocols to rule out contamination.

From a lookup of the germline V gene (reference sequence), CDR1 and CDR2 are DFQATT and SNEGSKA. The CDR3 goes from the cysteine to the phenylalanine over 14 residues. CDR3 DNA is the only sequence kept; it has 42 bases, read in frame from the first base. V sheds 4 bases and J sheds 2 bases, leaving 15 bases between their ends. This clonotype was detected only a few times. The antigen it recognizes is unknown. Base qualities are not at hand, and no much larger clone is one base apart. Library preparation was by 5' RACE. TCRdb shows the sequencer as Illumina HiSeq 2000. Template switching added a universal primer binding site, and the final cDNA carried a unique molecular identifier that allowed TCR cDNA molecules to be counted accurately. First-strand cDNA for TCR alpha and beta chains was synthesized from specific primers in the conserved constant-segment region. To control for contamination, each cDNA library was double barcoded with a SMART-Mk sample barcode plus Illumina barcodes. TruSeq adapter sequences along with Illumina sample barcodes were introduced in two successive PCR steps. TCR alpha and beta cDNA libraries were sequenced on the Illumina HiSeq platform with custom primers. The paper's data handling went like this. MiGEC was used to process raw reads and extract unique molecular identifiers, and MiXCR was used to find CDR3 positions. Recombination models were inferred per individual with the repgenHMM and IGoR tools using an EM algorithm. The tcR package in R was used for shared clonotype analysis, with sharing normalized by the product of cloneset sizes. To study raw recombination without the effects of thymic and clonal selection, out-of-frame nonproductive sequences were analyzed. TCRdb handled the public reads itself, with Q25 trimming in fastp and clone calling in MiXCR, and kept productive beta chains. Rows with a matching CDR3 protein are joined into one entry that keeps the most common DNA and genes. TCRdb's processing, not the study's, gives the V and J calls here. In this sample the table shows more than 1.5 million distinct CDR3 sequences, around a third of which occur a single time. The ten largest clones capture 0.25% to 0.3% of the sample.

Summary of the overall study and its limitations: Conclusions relied on cross-sectional statistical analysis, since the same donors could not be followed over many years. In beta out-of-frame sequences, excess twin sharing was weaker, because having fewer shared sequences lowered the signal-to-noise ratio. Compared with coincidental sharing between unrelated individuals, an excess of low generation-probability sequences was observed among out-of-frame TCR alpha sequences shared between twins. Out-of-frame TCR alpha sharing in monozygotic twins was systematically underestimated by recombination models, whereas sharing between unrelated individuals was in agreement with the recombination models. Zero-insertion analyses could be partly confounded by invariant T cells such as MAIT and iNKT, though diverse VJ usage argued against such confounding for most clonotypes. Abundant cord blood beta clonotypes carried fewer insertions; young adult naive repertoires showed a weaker similar trend, while memory repertoires showed none.

Every donor was a healthy Caucasian. The source is a newborn girl in good health. Material for sequencing was cord blood. Recombination joined TRBV20-1 with TRBJ2-7; the D gene is not confidently resolved. The CDR3 corresponds to CSAIQSGRAYEQYF. At the DNA level, the sequence is TGCAGTGCTATCCAGTCAGGCAGAGCCTACGAGCAGTACTTC.